These T cell receptor beta chains were read from a single sample in a study of T cell responses to AZD1222 COVID-19 vaccine. The data were produced by immunoSEQ multiplex PCR, yet TCRdb's version contains in-frame clones alone and is incomplete. The profile shows approximately 140,000 clones, around nine tenths of them singletons. The sequencing used peripheral blood, collected 28 days after the second AZD1222 dose. The receptors shown here come from an adult who received the AZD1222 COVID-19 vaccine. Both conserved end residues are part of each CDR3. A D gene is named only where the DNA matches it firmly. Clone sizes are given selectively: once, few, many, or a class where the clone is expanded.

D: TRBD2; size: NA; J: TRBJ2-1; V: TRBV6-6; DNA: TGTGCCAGCAGTCCACTAGCGGGGGCCGATTCGTGGAATGAGCAGTTCTTC; CDR3: CASSPLAGADSWNEQFF
D: NA; size: NA; J: TRBJ2-1; V: TRBV2; DNA: TGTGCCAGTAGGCATCGGGGCGCGGACAATGAGCAGTTCTTC; CDR3: CASRHRGADNEQFF
D: NA; size: NA; J: TRBJ2-6; V: TRBV28; DNA: TGTGCCAGCAGTTTCCCGGGACTCCCTCCTGGGGCCAACGTCCTGACTTTC; CDR3: CASSFPGLPPGANVLTF
D: NA; size: NA; J: TRBJ1-5; V: TRBV7-9; DNA: TGTGCCAGCAGCCACGGGGAATTCGGATGGCCCCAGCATTTT; CDR3: CASSHGEFGWPQHF
D: TRBD1; size: NA; J: TRBJ2-7; V: TRBV5-1; DNA: TGCGCCAGCAGCCAATGGACAGGGACCTACGAGCAGTACTTC; CDR3: CASSQWTGTYEQYF
D: NA; size: NA; J: TRBJ2-3; V: TRBV4-2; DNA: TGTGCCAGCAGGCCGGGGACGGACACAGATACGCAGTATTTT; CDR3: CASRPGTDTDTQYF
D: NA; size: NA; J: TRBJ1-6; V: TRBV15; DNA: TGTGCCACCGGCGCAGGTAATTCACCCCTCCACTTT; CDR3: CATGAGNSPLHF
D: TRBD1; size: once; J: TRBJ1-1; V: TRBV14; DNA: TGTGCCAGCAGTTTCTACCGGGACAGTACCGAAGCTTTCTTT; CDR3: CASSFYRDSTEAFF
D: NA; size: NA; J: TRBJ1-1; V: TRBV5-4; DNA: TGTGCCAGCACTTCGAAAACAGGGAATACTGAAGCTTTCTTT; CDR3: CASTSKTGNTEAFF
D: NA; size: NA; J: TRBJ1-5; V: TRBV28; DNA: TGTGCCAGCAGTACGGGGGCAAGGATAGAGAATCAGCCCCAGCATTTT; CDR3: CASSTGARIENQPQHF
D: NA; size: once; J: TRBJ1-2; V: TRBV7-8; DNA: TGTGCCAGCAGCTCCCGGGGGGTAGCTGAAGGCTACACCTTC; CDR3: CASSSRGVAEGYTF
D: NA; size: NA; J: TRBJ2-3; V: TRBV7-2; DNA: TGTGCCAGCAGCTTACTTCCTACGGGGCGGCTCACAGATACGCAGTATTTT; CDR3: CASSLLPTGRLTDTQYF
D: TRBD2; size: NA; J: TRBJ2-3; V: TRBV2; DNA: TGTGCCACCCTCACCAGGCCCGTTGGACTAGCAGCAGATACGCAGTATTTT; CDR3: CATLTRPVGLAADTQYF
D: NA; size: NA; J: TRBJ2-7; V: TRBV3-1/TRBV3-2; DNA: TGTGCCAGCAGCCAAGAGTCGAGGATATTGGGACCAAACGAGCAGTACTTC; CDR3: CASSQESRILGPNEQYF
D: NA; size: NA; J: TRBJ1-6; V: TRBV5-1; DNA: TGCGCCAGCAGCCTAGACGGTTATAATTCACCCCTCCACTTT; CDR3: CASSLDGYNSPLHF
D: NA; size: NA; J: TRBJ1-1; V: TRBV19; DNA: TGTGCCAGTTGGGCAGGGGAAAACACTGAAGCTTTCTTT; CDR3: CASWAGENTEAFF
D: TRBD1; size: NA; J: TRBJ1-2; V: TRBV11-2; DNA: TGTGCCAGCAGCCCCGGGACAGGGAACTATGGCTACACCTTC; CDR3: CASSPGTGNYGYTF
D: TRBD1; size: NA; J: TRBJ1-2; V: TRBV10-3; DNA: TGTGCCATCAGTGTAGAGGACAGGGGCTATGGCTACACCTTC; CDR3: CAISVEDRGYGYTF
D: NA; size: NA; J: TRBJ1-4; V: TRBV9; DNA: TGTGCCAGCGGGGCAGGGGTCTCCCCGGGTAATGAAAAACTGTTTTTT; CDR3: CASGAGVSPGNEKLFF
D: NA; size: NA; J: TRBJ2-5; V: TRBV4-1; DNA: TGCGCCAGCAGCCAAGAAGGGCTAGCGTTCCCCGAGCTCGGAGAGACCCAGTACTTC; CDR3: CASSQEGLAFPELGETQYF
D: NA; size: NA; J: TRBJ2-5; V: TRBV27; DNA: TGTGCCAGCAGTTTGTCCAGACAAGAGACCCAGTACTTC; CDR3: CASSLSRQETQYF
D: NA; size: NA; J: TRBJ2-5; V: TRBV7-6; DNA: TGTGCCAGCAGTTTGATGGCAGGTCAGAAAGAGACCCAGTACTTC; CDR3: CASSLMAGQKETQYF
D: TRBD1; size: NA; J: TRBJ1-5; V: TRBV6-5; DNA: TGTGCCAGCAGGGTAATGGGACAGGGAGGGCAGCCCCAGCATTTT; CDR3: CASRVMGQGGQPQHF
D: NA; size: NA; J: TRBJ1-2; V: TRBV14; DNA: TGTGCCAGCAGTCCTGGGGTCTCCTGGGGCTACACCTTC; CDR3: CASSPGVSWGYTF
D: NA; size: NA; J: TRBJ2-7; V: TRBV7-2; DNA: TGTGCCAGCAGCTTATTCGAAGGTGTTTTTATCTACGAGCAGTACTTC; CDR3: CASSLFEGVFIYEQYF
D: NA; size: NA; J: TRBJ1-5; V: TRBV2; DNA: TGTGCCAGCAGGGACGAGGGGAATCAGCCCCAGCATTTT; CDR3: CASRDEGNQPQHF